One sample yielded the 31 T cell receptor beta chains listed below, sequenced in a study of Tregs in tolerant kidney transplant recipients. Only in-frame clones appear in the TCRdb table, and some are missing; sequencing was by immunoSEQ multiplex PCR. This sample carries more than 60,000 clones, 85% to 90% of them seen once, and the ten largest clones take 0.39%. The specimen comprised CD4+ T cells from blood, sampled before the transplant. Receptors were obtained from a human donor who received a combined kidney and bone marrow transplant.

This chain links TRBV18 with TRBJ2-7; D gene unclear. CDR1 and CDR2 (germline): KGHSH, LQKENI. The CDR3 consists of 12 residues. V was trimmed by 2 bases and J by 5 bases, leaving 7 bases between them. The CDR3, as DNA: TGTGCCAGCTCACCATCAGGCCACGAGCAGTACTTC. As protein: CASSPSGHEQYF.

This clone was found once. The chain links TRBV28 to TRBJ2-7, with 10 bases identical to TRBD2. The V and J ends lost 4 bases and 6 bases, in that order; junction bases with no gene match: 3. This CDR3 comprises 13 residues. Germline CDR1 is MDHEN and CDR2 is SYDVKM. CDR3 sequence: CASSSLAGREQYF. CDR3 coding DNA: TGTGCCAGCAGTTCACTAGCGGGACGCGAGCAGTACTTC.

This chain joins TRBV27 and TRBJ2-4; 13 bases align to TRBD2. This CDR3 has 18 residues. V was clipped by 7 bases and J by 1 base; unmatched bases: 10. Germline V CDR1 and CDR2: MNHEY, SMNVEV (reference sequence). DNA for the CDR3: TGTGCCAGCACCCTGGGACTAGCGGGAAGGGGGGCCAAAAACATTCAGTACTTC. It specifies CASTLGLAGRGAKNIQYF.

This sequence joins TRBV5-1 and TRBJ2-3, with 7 bases matching TRBD2. The V gene's germline CDR1 is SGHRS and CDR2 YFSETQ. Trimming at V came to 2 bases and at J to 2 bases, leaving 11 bases not matched to a gene. The CDR3 extends over 17 amino acids. This CDR3 is CASSFVAGEPHTDTQYF. CDR3 coding DNA: TGCGCCAGCAGCTTTGTGGCGGGAGAACCCCACACAGATACGCAGTATTTT. The full variable domain, its missing parts supplied by reference TRBV5-1 and TRBJ2-3, is KAGVTQTPRYLIKTRGQQVTLSCSPISGHRSVSWYQQTPGQGLQFLFEYFSETQRNKGNFPGRFSGRQFSNSRSEMNVSTLELGDSALYLCASSFVAGEPHTDTQYFGPGTRLTVL.

The chain is built from TRBV2 and TRBJ2-1; TRBD2 agrees at 8 bases. The CDR3 covers 15 residues. V was pared by 6 bases and J by 7 bases, with 11 bases of the junction left unmatched. Germline values: CDR1 SNHLY, CDR2 FYNNEI. Written as DNA, the CDR3 is TGTGCCAGCAGGAGCGCGGCGGGAGGTAGAAATGAGCAGTTCTTC. Its protein is CASRSAAGGRNEQFF.

J is TRBJ2-3 and V is TRBV19, with 10 bases matching TRBD1. Unmatched junction bases numbered 1, after V lost 3 bases and J lost 4 bases. This CDR3 spans 14 amino acids. Germline V CDR1 and CDR2: LNHDA, SQIVND (reference sequence). The CDR3 sequence is CASSIGQGADTQYF. The CDR3 DNA reads as TGTGCCAGTAGTATCGGACAGGGGGCAGATACGCAGTATTTT.

For the CDR3, the DNA is TGTGCCAGCAGCTTCCCAAGGTTGGCTAGCGGGAGTCCATATGAGCAGTTCTTC. This sequence encodes CASSFPRLASGSPYEQFF. The chain employs TRBV7-9 and TRBJ2-1; TRBD2 matches at 10 bases. This CDR3 contains 18 residues. Germline assignment: CDR1 SEHNR and CDR2 FQNEAQ (reference sequence). V lost 3 bases and J lost 8; bases outside the gene matches: 16. The full variable domain, with the rest looked up from reference TRBV7-9 and TRBJ2-1, is DTGVSQNPRHKITKRGQNVTFRCDPISEHNRLYWYRQTLGQGPEFLTYFQNEAQLEKSRLLSDRFSAERPKGSFSTLEIQRTEQGDSAMYLCASSFPRLASGSPYEQFFGPGTRLTVL.

This clone was found once. V and J are TRBV27 and TRBJ2-6; the D is unclear. The CDR3 extends over 17 amino acids. V was cut by 1 base and J by 0 bases, with 10 bases left in between. In germline, CDR1 is MNHEY, CDR2 SMNVEV (reference sequence). The CDR3 loop is CASSLYTSPSGANVLTF. CDR3 sequence (DNA): TGTGCCAGCAGTTTATATACTTCCCCCTCTGGGGCCAACGTCCTGACTTTC.

The table lists this clone with a count of one. The chain's CDR3 is CASSATGANTEAFF. The CDR3 coding sequence is TGCGCCAGCAGTGCCACAGGAGCGAACACTGAAGCTTTCTTT. This sequence joins TRBV10-1 and TRBJ1-1; D may be TRBD1 (5 bases). V was trimmed by 4 bases and J by 1 base, leaving 10 bases between them. Germline CDR1 and CDR2: WNHNN and SYGVQD (reference sequence). The CDR3 runs 14 residues.

The chain employs TRBV28 and TRBJ2-1; 10 nucleotides line up with TRBD1. Looked up from germline, CDR1 is MDHEN and CDR2 is SYDVKM. The CDR3 sequence is 15 residues long. Trimming took 10 bases from V and 6 from J; bases not matched to a gene: 12. CDR3 sequence reads: CATYAGDRGRNEQFF. CDR3 bases: TGTGCCACCTACGCCGGGGACAGGGGCCGCAATGAGCAGTTCTTC.

This rearrangement joins TRBV4-2 to TRBJ2-7; 15 nucleotides match TRBD2. CDR3 length: 17 amino acids. Germline V CDR1 and CDR2: LGHNA, YNFKEQ. V shed 0 bases, J shed 1 base, and the junction held 1 base outside the gene matches. The CDR3 bases are TGTGCCAGCAGCCAAGAGGGACTAGCGGGAGGATCCTACGAGCAGTACTTC. Translated, it gives CASSQEGLAGGSYEQYF.

This chain links TRBV21-1 with TRBJ1-4; TRBD1, the table's D call, was not compared with the DNA. TRBV21-1 is tagged as a pseudogene. The CDR3 sequence is 15 residues long. This CDR3 reads CASPLGGPINEKLFF. The CDR3 coding sequence is TGTGCCAGCCCCCTCGGTGGGCCCATTAATGAAAAACTGTTTTTT.

This chain links TRBV9 with TRBJ2-3; the D gene is possibly TRBD1 (6 bases). V lost 4 bases, J lost 8 bases, and 14 bases lay in between. This CDR3 spans 13 amino acids. Germline loops: CDR1 SGDLS, CDR2 YYNGEE. CDR3 DNA: TGTGCCAGCAGCCCCCGGACAGTTGGTACGCAGTATTTT. Translated: CASSPRTVGTQYF.

The chain is built from TRBV30 and TRBJ1-4; tentatively, D is TRBD1 (6 bases). This CDR3 is built from 15 residues. Germline CDR1 and CDR2: GTSNPN and SVGIG (reference sequence). The ends were cut back, 0 bases at V and 4 bases at J, with 12 bases in the middle. The CDR3 nucleotides are TGTGCCTGGAGTGTAGAGGGACACGGTAATGAAAAACTGTTTTTT. Its protein is CAWSVEGHGNEKLFF.

This sequence joins TRBV5-1 and TRBJ1-2; 9 positions match TRBD1. The CDR3 runs 14 residues. J gave up 5 bases and V 2 bases, and 4 bases lay outside the gene matches. Germline-derived CDR1 and CDR2 are SGHRS and YFSETQ. CDR3 protein: CASSFGDREYGYTF. The CDR3, as DNA: TGCGCCAGCAGCTTTGGGGACAGGGAATATGGCTACACCTTC.

The chain has TRBV5-1 and TRBJ2-1, with D uncertain. V was cut by 2 bases and J by 0 bases, with 6 bases left in between. CDR1 and CDR2 from the germline V gene are SGHRS and YFSETQ. The CDR3 length is 14 residues. Written as DNA, the CDR3 is TGCGCCAGCAGCTTTGTGGCCTCCTACAATGAGCAGTTCTTC. Amino acids: CASSFVASYNEQFF.

The rearrangement joins TRBV28 to TRBJ2-3; TRBD2 is a possible D gene (5 bases). The CDR3 extends over 14 amino acids. Trimming took off 2 bases at V and 5 bases at J, with 11 bases between the two ends. Per germline, CDR1 MDHEN and CDR2 SYDVKM. CDR3 DNA: TGTGCCAGCAGTTTAACCCCGGGAAAAGATACGCAGTATTTT. It codes for CASSLTPGKDTQYF.

This clone has just one count. For the CDR3, the DNA is TGTGCCAGTAGTTCATTAGCGGGCGGGAGCACAGATACGCAGTATTTT. This sequence encodes CASSSLAGGSTDTQYF. This chain connects TRBV19 to TRBJ2-3; 7 bases agree with TRBD2. This CDR3 has 16 amino acids. With V trimmed by 5 bases and J by 0 bases, 8 bases remained unmatched. Germline lookup yields CDR1 LNHDA and CDR2 SQIVND (reference sequence).

The rearrangement joins TRBV30 to TRBJ1-1; perhaps TRBD1 as D (6 bases). Looked up from germline, CDR1 is GTSNPN and CDR2 is SVGIG (reference sequence). The CDR3 length is 13 residues. V lost 8 bases and J 1 base, leaving 14 bases between the germline ends. The CDR3 DNA is TGTGCCGGAGGGGGGGGGAGGAACACTGAAGCTTTCTTT. It is translated as CAGGGGRNTEAFF.

The genes are TRBV28 and TRBJ2-2; D is unresolved. V was clipped by 1 base and J by 3 bases, with 18 bases between them. CDR1 MDHEN and CDR2 SYDVKM come from the germline V gene. The CDR3 totals 18 residues. In DNA form, the CDR3 reads TGTGCCAGCAGTTTATTGACCCTGCGGAGAACCTACACCGGGGAGCTGTTTTTT. Encoded protein: CASSLLTLRRTYTGELFF.

V and J are TRBV27 and TRBJ2-7; 9 bases align to TRBD1. Germline V gives CDR1 MNHEY, CDR2 SMNVEV (reference sequence). V gave up 8 bases and J gave up 2 bases; unmatched junction bases: 10. The CDR3 loop spans 15 amino acids. The CDR3 coding sequence is TGTGCCAGCCCGACAGGGGGTCGTACAACCTACGAGCAGTACTTC. Its translation: CASPTGGRTTYEQYF.

The gene calls are TRBV29-1 and TRBJ2-1, with 8 bases fitting TRBD2. The CDR3 contains 13 residues. Germline loops: CDR1 SQVTM, CDR2 ANQGSEA. The chain's CDR3 is CSVSGSRYNEQFF. CDR3 coding DNA: TGCAGTGTAAGCGGGAGTCGTTACAATGAGCAGTTCTTC.

This clone was found once. The rearrangement links TRBV28 to TRBJ2-7, with 8 bases lining up with TRBD1. The junction had 6 bases not matched to a gene; V was cut back by 6 bases and J by 2 bases. The CDR3 runs 14 residues. In germline, CDR1 is MDHEN, CDR2 SYDVKM. This CDR3 is CASSRTGLTYEQYF. CDR3 nucleotides: TGTGCCAGCAGCCGGACAGGGCTGACCTACGAGCAGTACTTC. Combining the CDR3 with reference TRBV28 and TRBJ2-7 gives the whole variable domain DVKVTQSSRYLVKRTGEKVFLECVQDMDHENMFWYRQDPGLGLRLIYFSYDVKMKEKGDIPEGYSVSREKKERFSLILESASTNQTSMYLCASSRTGLTYEQYFGPGTRLTVT.

The chain recombines TRBV27 with TRBJ2-2; D unclear. The germline V gene encodes CDR1 MNHEY and CDR2 SMNVEV (reference sequence). The CDR3 loop spans 12 amino acids. V gave up 7 bases and J gave up 4 bases, with 7 bases separating them. DNA for the CDR3: TGTGCCAGCACCGCCGGCACCGGGGAGCTGTTTTTT. This gives the protein CASTAGTGELFF.

J is TRBJ2-3 and V is TRBV18; 7 nucleotides align to TRBD2. V gave up 6 bases and J gave up 3 bases; unmatched junction bases: 9. The germline V gene has CDR1 KGHSH and CDR2 LQKENI. The CDR3 runs 15 residues. The CDR3 reads CASSPGTTETDTQYF. CDR3 DNA sequence: TGTGCCAGCTCGCCTGGGACTACCGAGACAGATACGCAGTATTTT.

V usage is TRBV30 and J usage is TRBJ1-5; maybe TRBD1 (6 bases). This CDR3 is 15 amino acids long. Trimming stripped 0 bases from V and 9 bases from J, with 18 bases between. Germline values: CDR1 GTSNPN, CDR2 SVGIG (reference sequence). Here the CDR3 reads CAWSVRGGLGGPQHF. The CDR3 nucleotides are TGTGCCTGGAGTGTACGGGGGGGGCTGGGAGGGCCCCAGCATTTT.

J is TRBJ2-2 and V is TRBV7-8; possibly TRBD2 for D (6 bases). CDR1 and CDR2 from the germline V gene are SGHVS and FQNEAQ. Trimming left V 5 bases short and J 0 bases short, with 16 bases between. The CDR3 covers 17 residues. This chain's CDR3 is CASSDSRWGANTGELFF. The CDR3, as DNA: TGTGCCAGCAGCGACTCTCGGTGGGGGGCGAACACCGGGGAGCTGTTTTTT.

CDR3 in DNA: TGTGCCAGCAAAGACAGGGTAGAGCAGCCCCAGCATTTT. The encoded protein is CASKDRVEQPQHF. The chain joins TRBV2 to TRBJ1-5, with TRBD1 matching 7 bases. The CDR3 totals 13 residues. Unmatched junction bases numbered 7, after V lost 7 bases and J lost 7 bases. Germline V gene lookup returns CDR1 SNHLY and CDR2 FYNNEI.

The chain is built from TRBV30 and TRBJ2-7, with TRBD1 identical over 8 bases. Trimming cost V 5 bases and J 3 bases; bases outside gene matches: 12. The CDR3 spans 15 residues. Germline loops: CDR1 GTSNPN, CDR2 SVGIG (reference sequence). The CDR3 here is CAWLETGETSYEQYF. DNA for the CDR3: TGTGCCTGGTTAGAGACAGGGGAAACTAGCTACGAGCAGTACTTC. The whole variable domain, filled in from reference TRBV30 and TRBJ2-7, reads SQTIHQWPATLVQPVGSPLSLECTVEGTSNPNLYWYRQAAGRGLQLLFYSVGIGQISSEVPQNLSASRPQDRQFILSSKKLLLSDSGFYLCAWLETGETSYEQYFGPGTRLTVT.

The CDR3 spells CSVGGTSARGSYNEQFF. The DNA of the CDR3 is TGCAGCGTGGGCGGGACTAGCGCCCGTGGGTCCTACAATGAGCAGTTCTTC. The chain employs TRBV29-1 and TRBJ2-1, with 10 bases fitting TRBD2. The CDR3 is 17 residues long. CDR1 SQVTM and CDR2 ANQGSEA come from the germline V gene. V shed 6 bases, J shed 1 base, and the junction held 12 bases outside the gene matches.

The rearrangement uses TRBV6-5 and TRBJ2-7; a weak D match, TRBD1 (6 bases). The CDR3 has 14 amino acids. Germline V gene lookup returns CDR1 MNHEY and CDR2 SVGAGI. The V gene lost 6 bases and the J gene lost 7 bases, with 19 bases spanning the gap. The CDR3 coding sequence is TGTGCCAGCAGACGGGACCCCACCAGGGGAGAGCAGTACTTC. Its translation: CASRRDPTRGEQYF.